This T cell receptor (beta chain) was retrieved from a study of T cells in Graves' hyperthyroidism and ophthalmopathy. On the study more broadly: Specimen type is peripheral blood, collected at initial diagnosis prior to any treatment. The study, taken as a whole, reports: Blood also held most thyroid clonotypes expanded beyond 0.001. From stable hyperthyroidism, ophthalmopathy was separated by a 13 V-J model.

The germline gives CDR1 MDHEN, CDR2 SYDVKM. The CDR3 has 14 amino acids. Trimming took 8 bases from V and 4 from J, leaving 17 bases between them. It was RNA transcripts that yielded the amplified TCR beta CDR3 regions. The HTBI primer set served for first-round RT-PCR of the TCR CDR3. TCRdb redid the calling of the multiplex PCR reads with MiXCR, one entry per CDR3 protein. This repertoire shows around 520,000 distinct CDR3 sequences, approximately 25% found once; its top ten account for about 11%. With regard to this clonotype: The antigen remains undetermined.

Every diagnosis used clinical symptoms, serum thyroxine and TRAb, thyroid ultrasound and orbital computed tomography. The sequenced sample was blood. This receptor was taken from a woman under 40 with Graves' ophthalmopathy. The V gene is TRBV28, the J gene TRBJ1-1; TRBD1 might be the D (5 bases). CDR3 sequence: CASQLGGKSTEAFF. In DNA, the CDR3 is TGTGCCAGCCAGCTTGGGGGAAAAAGCACTGAAGCTTTCTTT.